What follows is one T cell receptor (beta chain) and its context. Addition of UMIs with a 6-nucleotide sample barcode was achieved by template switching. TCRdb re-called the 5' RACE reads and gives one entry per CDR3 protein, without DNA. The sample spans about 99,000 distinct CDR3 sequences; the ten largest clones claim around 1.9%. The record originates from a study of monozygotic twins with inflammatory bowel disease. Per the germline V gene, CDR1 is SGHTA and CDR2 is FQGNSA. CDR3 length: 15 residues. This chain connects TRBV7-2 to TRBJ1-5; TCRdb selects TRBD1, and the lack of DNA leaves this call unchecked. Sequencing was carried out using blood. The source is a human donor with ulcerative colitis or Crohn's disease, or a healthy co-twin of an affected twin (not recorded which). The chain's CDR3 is CASSLVWGSNQPQHF. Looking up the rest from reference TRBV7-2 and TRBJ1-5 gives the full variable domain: GAGVSQSPSNKVTEKGKDVELRCDPISGHTALYWYRQSLGQGLEFLIYFQGNSAPDKSGLPSDRFSAERTGGSVSTLTIQRTQQEDSAVYLCASSLVWGSNQPQHFGDGTRLSIL.